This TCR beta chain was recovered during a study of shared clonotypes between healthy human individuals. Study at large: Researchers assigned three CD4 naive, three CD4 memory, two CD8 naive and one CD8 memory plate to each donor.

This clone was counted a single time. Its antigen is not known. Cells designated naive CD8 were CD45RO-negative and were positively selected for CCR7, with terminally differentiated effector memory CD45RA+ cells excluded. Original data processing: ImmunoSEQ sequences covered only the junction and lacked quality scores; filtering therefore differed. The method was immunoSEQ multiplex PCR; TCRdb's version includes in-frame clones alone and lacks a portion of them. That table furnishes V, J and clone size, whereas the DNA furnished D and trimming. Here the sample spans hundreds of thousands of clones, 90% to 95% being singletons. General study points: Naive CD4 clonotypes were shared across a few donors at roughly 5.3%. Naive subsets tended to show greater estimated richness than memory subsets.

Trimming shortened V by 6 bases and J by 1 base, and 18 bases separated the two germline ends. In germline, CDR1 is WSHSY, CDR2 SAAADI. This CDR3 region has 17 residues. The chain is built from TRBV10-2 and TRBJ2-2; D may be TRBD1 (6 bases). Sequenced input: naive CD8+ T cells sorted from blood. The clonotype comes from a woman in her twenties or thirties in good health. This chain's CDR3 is CASSDFSRTENTGELFF. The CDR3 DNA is TGCGCCAGCAGCGACTTTTCTAGGACAGAGAACACCGGGGAGCTGTTTTTT.